This TCR beta chain was captured in a study of CXCR3-negative and CXCR3-positive naive CD8 T cells. Study-level background: Sequencing yielded 120 million to 150 million TRB reads, roughly 1.5 +/- 0.3 million per library.

The TRB libraries of cDNA were built by UMI-labeled 5' RACE. TCRdb reworked the 5' RACE reads into one entry per CDR3 protein, no DNA. The sample data list 100,000 to 150,000 distinct CDR3 sequences. CDR3 length: 14 amino acids. Germline CDR1 reads SEHNR; CDR2 reads FQNEAQ (reference sequence). The sequence was collected from a human donor in good health. Some clones in this sample may be carry-over from other donors' samples. Sample: naive CXCR3- CD8+ T cells from blood. Subset noted: CD45RO-CCR7+CD27+CD95- naive CD8+ T cells lacking CXCR3 (TNR3-). The rearrangement uses TRBV7-9 and TRBJ2-5. CDR3 sequence reads: CASSLDQSQETQYF.